This TCR beta chain stems from a study of T cells in Graves' hyperthyroidism and ophthalmopathy. The J segment lost 9 bases and the V segment lost 5 bases, leaving 13 bases of the junction unmatched. This CDR3 contains 15 residues. Germline-derived CDR1 and CDR2 are SQVTM and ANQGSEA. Amplification of TCR beta CDR3 regions was performed using RNA transcripts as template. The HTBI primer set drove a first-round RT-PCR of the TCR CDR3. TCRdb re-called the multiplex PCR reads through MiXCR, storing one row per CDR3 protein. The sample carries 30,000 to 35,000 distinct CDR3 sequences, roughly half recorded once. This clonotype has ten or more counts. Given a much more abundant clone one base away, this may be a read error.

The material sequenced was blood. V and J are TRBV29-1 and TRBJ2-1, with TRBD1 identical over 10 bases. This TCR was sampled from a woman in her thirties or forties with Graves' ophthalmopathy. This CDR3 reads CSVRLLGQGMCEQFF. The CDR3 region has the DNA TGCAGCGTTAGGTTACTGGGACAGGGGATGTGTGAGCAGTTCTTC.